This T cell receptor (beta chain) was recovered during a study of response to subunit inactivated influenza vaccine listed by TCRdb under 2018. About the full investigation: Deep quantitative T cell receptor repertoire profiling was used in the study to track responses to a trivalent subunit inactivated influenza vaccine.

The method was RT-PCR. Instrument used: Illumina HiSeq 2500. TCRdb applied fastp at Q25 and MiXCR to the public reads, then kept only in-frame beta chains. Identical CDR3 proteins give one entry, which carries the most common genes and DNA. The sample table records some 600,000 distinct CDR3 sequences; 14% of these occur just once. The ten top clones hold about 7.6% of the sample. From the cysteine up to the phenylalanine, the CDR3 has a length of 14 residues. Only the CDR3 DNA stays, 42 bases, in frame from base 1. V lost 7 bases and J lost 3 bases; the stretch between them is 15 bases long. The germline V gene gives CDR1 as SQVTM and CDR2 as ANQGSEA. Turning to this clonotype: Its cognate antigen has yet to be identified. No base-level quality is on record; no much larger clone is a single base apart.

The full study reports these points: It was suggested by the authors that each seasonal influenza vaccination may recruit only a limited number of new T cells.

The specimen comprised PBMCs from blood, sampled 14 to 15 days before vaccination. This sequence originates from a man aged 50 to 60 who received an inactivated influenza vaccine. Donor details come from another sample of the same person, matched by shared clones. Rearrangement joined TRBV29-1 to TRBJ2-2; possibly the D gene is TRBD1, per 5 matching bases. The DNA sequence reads TGCAGCGCCCAGGGTGAAGACTACACCGGGGAGCTGTTTTTT. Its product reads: CSAQGEDYTGELFF.